This entry features one TCR beta chain sequence. Antigen unknown. Only in-frame clones appear in the TCRdb table, and some are missing; sequencing was by immunoSEQ multiplex PCR. The table lists 20,000 to 25,000 clones, around 80% of them singletons. The sample comes from a study of cytotoxic CD8 clonotypes in ibrutinib-treated CLL. The wider study: The patient breakdown showed around 10 relapsed/refractory and more than 14 treatment-naive cases, with 17 IGHV unmutated. Responses: roughly 24 partial, 2 complete; after median roughly 68 months, around 15 stayed remitted, around 12 progressed.

Germline V lookup: CDR1 KGHSH, CDR2 LQKENI. The length of the CDR3 is 17 residues. J gave up 7 bases and V 3 bases, and 17 bases lay outside the gene matches. Study conclusions and caveats: Treatment saw public clonotypes, which were uncommon, either contract or stay stable.

The genes are TRBV18 and TRBJ2-7, with 8 bases aligning to TRBD1. The source material was PBMCs, sampled before ibrutinib treatment. This TCR was recovered from a human donor with chronic lymphocytic leukemia. The CDR3 reads CASSPLTGAGGRREQYF. In DNA form, the CDR3 reads TGTGCCAGCTCACCTCTAACGGGGGCAGGGGGCCGTCGAGAGCAGTACTTC.